Listed here is a single TCR beta chain. Its antigen is currently unknown. Before the COVID-19 pandemic, during about 2010-2018, CD4+ T cells were taken from unexposed donors. Isolation of CD4+ T cells took place after roughly nine days in culture. Half the medium was replaced with IL-2 medium on days 3 and 7. Looked up from germline, CDR1 is SGHRS and CDR2 is YFSETQ. The CDR3 runs 16 residues. Germline trimming cut 0 bases from V and 6 bases from J; bases unmatched to any gene: 9. The data were produced by immunoSEQ multiplex PCR, yet TCRdb's version contains in-frame clones alone and is incomplete. Counted here are some 29,000 clones, over 60% occurring once; the ten biggest clones make up 20% to 25%. This sample is drawn from a study of CD4 T cells in relation to SARS-CoV-2 and coronaviruses. Study-wide background: Controls used an HIV-1 Nef peptide pool or no peptide.

The sequence came from a human donor in good health. The V gene is TRBV5-1, the J gene TRBJ2-1; 7 bases align to TRBD1. Sequencing input: CD4+ T cells from PBMCs, cultured in vitro. The CDR3 sequence is CASSLAGTVLGNEQFF. Written as DNA, the CDR3 is TGCGCCAGCAGCTTGGCCGGGACAGTTCTGGGCAATGAGCAGTTCTTC. Complete variable domain (other parts from reference TRBV5-1 and TRBJ2-1): KAGVTQTPRYLIKTRGQQVTLSCSPISGHRSVSWYQQTPGQGLQFLFEYFSETQRNKGNFPGRFSGRQFSNSRSEMNVSTLELGDSALYLCASSLAGTVLGNEQFFGPGTRLTVL.